The clone carrying this T cell receptor (beta chain) turned up a few times. Its target is not known. The sample belongs to a study of cytomegalovirus exposure and HLA in healthy donors. The wider study: Membership in the Caucasian-associated ancestry cluster was found for 81% of 300 to 500 genotyped donors. General study points: For cytomegalovirus status, the classifier reportedly gave diagnoses with high specificity and sensitivity. Productive rates of about 87% or about 30% were seen for most TCR beta V segments in an earlier analysis. Researchers reported in a later analysis that a missense DCLRE1C variant was tied to TCR beta V- and J-gene trimming.

The PCR made use of 60 Vbeta and 13 Jbeta primers. The assay was immunoSEQ multiplex PCR, and TCRdb's table has in-frame clones only and misses some. This sample yields approximately 180,000 clones, of which 70% to 85% are seen a single time; roughly 3.5% belongs to the top ten. This TCR was sampled from a woman aged 60 to 75 in good health and CMV-seropositive. Material: PBMCs.

CDR3 residues: CASSYQGNTEAFF. The CDR3 nucleotides read TGTGCCAGCAGCTACCAGGGTAACACTGAAGCTTTCTTT. J is TRBJ1-1 and V is TRBV7-9; tentative D call: TRBD1 (5 bases). CDR3 size: 13 residues. The V end lost 4 bases, the J end lost 2 bases, and 8 bases lay between the germline ends. Germline V gives CDR1 SEHNR, CDR2 FQNEAQ (reference sequence). Drawing the rest from reference TRBV7-9 and TRBJ1-1, the complete variable domain is DTGVSQNPRHKITKRGQNVTFRCDPISEHNRLYWYRQTLGQGPEFLTYFQNEAQLEKSRLLSDRFSAERPKGSFSTLEIQRTEQGDSAMYLCASSYQGNTEAFFGQGTRLTVV.